Below, 20 T cell receptor beta chains from the same sample are listed, as sequenced in a study of blood T cell repertoires in COVID-19. Only in-frame clones appear in the TCRdb table, and some are missing; sequencing was by immunoSEQ multiplex PCR. The sample holds approximately 140,000 clones, 80% seen once. Sequenced sample: peripheral blood. Every receptor here comes from a man aged 60 to 69 with active or convalescent COVID-19.

The chain links TRBV13 to TRBJ1-3; D is undetermined. CDR3 length: 16 residues. V was trimmed by 0 bases and J by 0 bases, leaving 9 bases between them. CDR1 is PRHDT, CDR2 FYEKMQ, per germline (reference sequence). The CDR3 reads CASSLGEVSSGNTIYF. The CDR3 nucleotides are TGTGCCAGCAGCTTAGGGGAGGTGAGCTCTGGAAACACCATATATTTT.

CDR3 coding DNA: TGTGCCACCAGTGATTTCACATACACAGATACGCAGTATTTT. It codes for CATSDFTYTDTQYF. The rearrangement uses TRBV24-1 and TRBJ2-3, with unresolved D. V was pared by 1 base and J by 2 bases, with 6 bases between. Germline assignment: CDR1 KGHDR and CDR2 SFDVKD. This CDR3 contains 14 residues.

This rearrangement joins TRBV3-1 (or the pseudogene TRBV3-2) to TRBJ2-1; TRBD2 matches 7 bases. Unmatched junction bases numbered 5, after V lost 0 bases and J lost 9 bases. CDR1 LGHDT and CDR2 YNNKEL come from the germline V gene (reference sequence). The CDR3 sequence is 14 residues long. CDR3 sequence reads: CASSQEMASGEQFF. Here the CDR3 DNA reads TGTGCCAGCAGCCAAGAAATGGCTAGCGGTGAGCAGTTCTTC.

The DNA of the CDR3 is TGCGCCAGCAGCGCACAACAGATGGGACAGGGGGGCTTGGAGACCCAGTACTTC. It is translated as CASSAQQMGQGGLETQYF. V is TRBV4-1 and J is TRBJ2-5; 11 bases agree with TRBD1. The CDR3 is made up of 18 amino acids. Germline trimming cut 5 bases from V and 5 bases from J; bases unmatched to any gene: 16. CDR1 MGHRA and CDR2 YSYEKL come from the germline V gene.

The chain links TRBV2 to TRBJ2-7; 7 bases are shared with TRBD1. The CDR3 is 14 amino acids. Germline CDR1 and CDR2: SNHLY and FYNNEI. Unmatched junction bases numbered 8, after V lost 6 bases and J lost 3 bases. This CDR3 is CASRPGQLIYEQYF. The CDR3 DNA sequence: TGTGCCAGCAGACCGGGACAGTTGATCTACGAGCAGTACTTC.

This chain uses TRBV27 with TRBJ2-2; TRBD2 aligns across 11 bases. This CDR3 contains 17 residues. Germline values: CDR1 MNHEY, CDR2 SMNVEV (reference sequence). V lost 3 bases to trimming and J lost 1 base; unmatched junction nucleotides: 4. The CDR3 region has the DNA TGTGCCAGCAGTTTCCCCGGGACTAGCGGGAACACCGGGGAGCTGTTTTTT. Protein: CASSFPGTSGNTGELFF.

The chain uses TRBV6-2 or TRBV6-3 and TRBJ2-7; maybe TRBD2 (6 bases). CDR1 and CDR2 from the germline V gene are MNHEY and SVGEGT. The CDR3 consists of 14 residues. The V end lost 3 bases, the J end lost 7 bases, and 16 bases lay between the germline ends. CDR3 sequence reads: CASSYVGSEREQYF. The CDR3 DNA is TGTGCCAGCAGTTATGTCGGGAGCGAACGGGAGCAGTACTTC.

The chain combines TRBV3-1 (or the pseudogene TRBV3-2) with TRBJ1-3; no firm D call. The CDR3 is made up of 14 amino acids. Germline V gene data show CDR1 as LGHDT and CDR2 as YNNKEL (reference sequence). With 4 bases removed from V and 0 bases from J, the gap between germline ends came to 7 bases. The CDR3 DNA is TGTGCCAGCAGCCCGACGGGCTCTGGAAACACCATATATTTT. This codes for CASSPTGSGNTIYF.

J is TRBJ1-5 and V is TRBV2, with D unclear. Per the germline V gene, CDR1 is SNHLY and CDR2 is FYNNEI. CDR3 length equals 14 residues. Trimming removed 1 base from V and 4 bases from J, with 8 bases in between. The CDR3 protein is CASSEGARNQPQHF. CDR3 in DNA: TGTGCCAGCAGTGAAGGGGCACGGAATCAGCCCCAGCATTTT.

The rearrangement links TRBV3-1 (or the pseudogene TRBV3-2) to TRBJ2-7; TRBD2 agrees at 9 bases. The V gene's germline CDR1 is LGHDT and CDR2 YNNKEL (reference sequence). The CDR3 runs to 16 residues. With V trimmed by 1 base and J by 6 bases, 10 bases remained unmatched. The CDR3 region has the DNA TGTGCCAGCAGCCAAGCGGGCGGCGGGAGGGAGGCCGAGCAGTACTTC. It yields the protein CASSQAGGGREAEQYF.

The chain uses TRBV4-3 and TRBJ2-7; D unresolved. This CDR3 contains 12 residues. Germline CDR1 is LGHNA and CDR2 is YSLEER. Trimming took 0 bases from V and 5 from J, leaving 5 bases between them. CDR3 residues: CASSQDRHEQYF. In nucleotides, the CDR3 is TGCGCCAGCAGCCAAGATCGTCACGAGCAGTACTTC.

The rearrangement uses TRBV30 and TRBJ2-5, with D hard to call. V lost 0 bases to trimming and J lost 5 bases, with 4 bases between them. Germline values: CDR1 GTSNPN, CDR2 SVGIG (reference sequence). The CDR3 has 11 residues. In DNA form, the CDR3 reads TGTGCCTGGAGTGTGTATGAGACCCAGTACTTC. This translates into CAWSVYETQYF.

Many counts were recorded for this clone. This rearrangement joins TRBV4-2 to TRBJ1-5; 9 nucleotides agree with TRBD1. V lost 4 bases to trimming and J lost 5 bases; unmatched junction nucleotides: 6. The length of the CDR3 is 15 residues. Germline CDR1 LGHNA, CDR2 YNFKEQ. Written as DNA, the CDR3 is TGTGCCAGCAGCCTTCGACAGGGGGACGATCAGCCCCAGCATTTT. Translating it yields CASSLRQGDDQPQHF.

This clone was picked up a small number of times. V usage is TRBV28 and J usage is TRBJ2-7, with D uncertain. V lost 9 bases to trimming and J lost 4 bases, with 16 bases between them. From germline, CDR1 is MDHEN and CDR2 SYDVKM. There are 13 residues in the CDR3. This CDR3 is CASSVQAVYEQYF. CDR3 DNA sequence: TGTGCCAGTTCCGTGCAGGCAGTGTACGAGCAGTACTTC.

V and J are TRBV7-2 and TRBJ2-6; 8 bases fit TRBD1. The CDR3 consists of 16 residues. J was trimmed by 4 bases and V by 1 base; bases with no gene match: 3. The germline CDR1 and CDR2 sequences are SGHTA and FQGNSA. The chain's CDR3 is CASSLGTGGGANVLTF. In DNA form, the CDR3 reads TGTGCCAGCAGCTTAGGCACAGGGGGAGGGGCCAACGTCCTGACTTTC.

This clone was seen a few times. This chain's CDR3 is CASSVTSRETQYF. The CDR3 DNA is TGTGCCAGTAGCGTGACTAGTAGGGAGACCCAGTACTTC. The chain couples TRBV19 to TRBJ2-5; tentative D call: TRBD2 (6 bases). This CDR3 has 13 amino acids. CDR1 is LNHDA, CDR2 SQIVND, per germline (reference sequence). The germline V and J ends were trimmed by 6 bases and 5 bases, with 13 bases remaining between them.

A few counts support this clone. The chain employs TRBV10-3 and TRBJ2-3; perhaps TRBD2 as D (5 bases). Trimming took 4 bases from V and 1 from J, leaving 15 bases between them. This CDR3 is 16 amino acids long. Germline assignment: CDR1 ENHRY and CDR2 SYGVKD. The CDR3 sequence is CAISGTSGTRTDTQYF. In DNA, the CDR3 is TGTGCCATCAGTGGGACCAGCGGCACCCGCACAGATACGCAGTATTTT.

DNA of the CDR3: TGTGCCATCAGTGACGCGGGACTAGCGGGAGGGCACGAGCAGTACTTC. Translated: CAISDAGLAGGHEQYF. The genes are TRBV10-3 and TRBJ2-7, with 16 bases fitting TRBD2. Germline V lookup: CDR1 ENHRY, CDR2 SYGVKD. The J segment lost 5 bases and the V segment lost 3 bases, leaving 4 bases of the junction unmatched. The CDR3 sequence is 16 residues long.

The rearrangement uses TRBV6-1 and TRBJ2-6; the D gene is possibly TRBD1 (5 bases). Germline CDR1 reads MNHNS; CDR2 reads SASEGT. The CDR3 sequence is 14 residues long. V was cut by 2 bases and J by 3 bases, with 5 bases left in between. The CDR3, as DNA: TGTGCCAGCAGTGAACAGGGTGGGGCCAACGTCCTGACTTTC. Translation: CASSEQGGANVLTF.

The chain has TRBV24-1 and TRBJ2-1; 13 positions agree with TRBD2. Germline V gene lookup returns CDR1 KGHDR and CDR2 SFDVKD. V was clipped by 3 bases and J by 3 bases; unmatched bases: 1. The CDR3 consists of 16 residues. CDR3 region: CATSDRTSGGYNEQFF. DNA for the CDR3: TGTGCCACCAGTGATAGGACTAGCGGGGGCTACAATGAGCAGTTCTTC.